This TCR beta chain was profiled in a study of identical twins. CDR1 is MNHEY, CDR2 SVGEGT, per germline. With V trimmed by 8 bases and J by 1 base, 1 base remained unmatched. This CDR3 comprises 12 residues. TCRdb reprocessed the 5' RACE reads with MiXCR, giving one entry per CDR3 protein. The top ten clones hold about 0.91% of a sample with roughly 540,000 distinct CDR3 sequences, roughly a fifth of them seen once. The same sample was also used in a study of T cells expressing NK-cell markers.

The chain employs TRBV6-2 or TRBV6-3 and TRBJ2-7, with TRBD2 matching 8 bases. The origin of this receptor is a woman between 18 and 29 years old in good health. What was sequenced was CD4+ T cells sorted from blood. The CDR3 DNA sequence: TGTGCCAGCGAGCGGGGGTCCTACGAGCAGTACTTC. Its protein product is CASERGSYEQYF.